Below, one TCR beta chain is given with its context. Sequencing was performed with immunoSEQ multiplex PCR; in TCRdb, only in-frame clones are kept and a portion is missing. In the table there are some 46,000 clones, around three quarters of which are singletons. The source of the sample is a study of blood T cell repertoires in COVID-19. Material: peripheral blood. The TCR comes from an elderly man with acute or convalescent COVID-19.

The CDR3 nucleotides read TGTGCCAGCAGCTTAGACAGAGTCTCTGGGGCCAACGTCCTGACTTTC. Encoded protein: CASSLDRVSGANVLTF. The chain carries TRBV7-9 and TRBJ2-6, with unresolved D. V was clipped by 1 base and J by 0 bases, with 7 bases between them. The CDR3 extends over 16 amino acids. From germline, CDR1 is SEHNR and CDR2 FQNEAQ (reference sequence).